Below are 29 T cell receptor beta chains sequenced from a single sample in a study of graft-versus-host responses after intestinal transplantation. Assay used: immunoSEQ multiplex PCR; TCRdb lists only in-frame clones, some missing. This table holds some 90,000 clones, around 90% found once. These receptors lack a known antigen. The sample here was unstimulated CD4+ T cells sorted from spleen or lymph node cells, taken before intestinal transplant. These receptor sequences come from a human donor who received an intestinal transplant.

The chain combines TRBV19 with TRBJ1-6; perhaps TRBD1 as D (6 bases). This CDR3 comprises 13 residues. Trimming left V 9 bases short and J 8 bases short, with 14 bases between. CDR1 LNHDA and CDR2 SQIVND come from the germline V gene (reference sequence). The CDR3 DNA sequence: TGTGCCAGCCGTCCCCCAGGGGATTCACCCCTCCACTTT. Protein: CASRPPGDSPLHF.

The chain combines TRBV7-8 with TRBJ2-5; possibly TRBD1 for D (5 bases). The tail of the sequence fits TRBJ2-7 better, so the J call may be wrong. The V gene's germline CDR1 is SGHVS and CDR2 FQNEAQ. The CDR3 runs to 15 residues. This CDR3 reads CASSSQRQITSEQYF. The CDR3 DNA sequence: TGTGCCAGCAGCTCACAGCGACAGATTACGTCCGAGCAGTACTTC.

In the case of this clone: Other DNA sequences in the same sample also yield this CDR3. The chain employs TRBV28 and TRBJ1-2, with 7 positions matching TRBD1. Losses at the gene ends were 3 bases for V and 7 bases for J; bases not matched to a gene: 8. This CDR3 has 14 amino acids. Germline CDR1 reads MDHEN; CDR2 reads SYDVKM. CDR3 region: CASSFTGEIGGYTF. In nucleotides, the CDR3 is TGTGCCAGCAGTTTTACAGGGGAAATAGGTGGCTACACCTTC.

The rearrangement joins TRBV9 to TRBJ1-1, with TRBD1 identical over 7 bases. V was clipped by 3 bases and J by 4 bases; unmatched bases: 9. Per germline, CDR1 SGDLS and CDR2 YYNGEE. This CDR3 spans 15 amino acids. Here the CDR3 DNA reads TGTGCCAGCAGCGAGGGGGCGTATCGGGGCACTGAAGCTTTCTTT. Translating gives CASSEGAYRGTEAFF.

CDR3 coding DNA: TGTGCCAGCAGCTTAAGGGATGGCCGAGGGGTAACCTACGAGCAGTACTTC. Its translation is CASSLRDGRGVTYEQYF. The chain joins TRBV11-3 to TRBJ2-7; D tentatively reads TRBD1 or TRBD2 (5 bases each). This CDR3 has 17 residues. The germline gives CDR1 SGHNT, CDR2 YENEEA. Trimming pared 2 bases from V and 2 bases from J, leaving 19 bases between.

V and J are TRBV7-9 and TRBJ1-2; D is undetermined. The germline V and J ends were trimmed by 5 bases and 4 bases, with 8 bases remaining between them. The CDR3 is made up of 12 amino acids. CDR1 is SEHNR and CDR2 is FQNEAQ in the germline V gene (reference sequence). CDR3 amino acids: CASSRETYGYTF. The CDR3 DNA reads as TGTGCCAGCAGCCGGGAAACCTATGGCTACACCTTC.

The CDR3 DNA follows: TGTGCCAGTAGTCTCCGAAGGTCTCGTAGCACAGATACGCAGTATTTT. It translates to CASSLRRSRSTDTQYF. The chain combines TRBV19 with TRBJ2-3; no clear D gene. Per germline, CDR1 LNHDA and CDR2 SQIVND (reference sequence). V was cut by 5 bases and J by 0 bases, with 15 bases left in between. CDR3 length: 16 amino acids.

This chain joins TRBV7-6 and TRBJ1-5, with D possibly being TRBD1 (5 bases). The CDR3 runs to 18 residues. Germline V gives CDR1 SGHVS, CDR2 FNYEAQ. Trimming removed 5 bases at V and 1 base at J, with 21 bases between. The CDR3: CASSRWGRDLKSNQPQHF. CDR3 in DNA: TGTGCCAGCAGCAGGTGGGGCAGAGACCTTAAAAGCAATCAGCCCCAGCATTTT.

This chain links TRBV5-1 with TRBJ2-3, with a possible D match to TRBD1 (5 bases). The CDR3 has 12 amino acids. Trimming removed 4 bases from V and 5 bases from J, with 8 bases in between. The germline gives CDR1 SGHRS, CDR2 YFSETQ. CDR3 loop: CASSLDRDTQYF. CDR3 coding DNA: TGCGCCAGCAGCCTAGACAGAGATACGCAGTATTTT.

The rearrangement uses TRBV2 and TRBJ1-6, with 7 nucleotides matching TRBD1. CDR1 and CDR2 from the germline V gene are SNHLY and FYNNEI. After removal of 6 bases from V and 1 base from J, the junction contained 6 bases not matched to a gene. This CDR3 is 16 amino acids long. The CDR3 spells CASRKTGRSYNSPLHF. CDR3 nucleotide sequence: TGTGCCAGCAGGAAGACAGGGAGGTCCTATAATTCACCCCTCCACTTT.

The chain combines TRBV27 with TRBJ2-1; 8 bases agree with TRBD2. This CDR3 is 15 amino acids long. V dropped 5 bases and J dropped 0; count of bases not matched to a gene: 3. CDR1 MNHEY and CDR2 SMNVEV come from the germline V gene (reference sequence). The CDR3, as DNA: TGTGCCAGCAGTCTAGCGGGTGGCTCCTACAATGAGCAGTTCTTC. Amino acids: CASSLAGGSYNEQFF.

The chain couples TRBV27 to TRBJ2-3; D possibly corresponds to TRBD2 (5 bases). The CDR3 has 14 amino acids. Trimming stripped 0 bases from V and 4 bases from J, with 8 bases between. Germline-derived CDR1 and CDR2 are MNHEY and SMNVEV (reference sequence). CDR3 amino acids: CASSLSRAADTQYF. The DNA of the CDR3 is TGTGCCAGCAGTTTATCGAGGGCGGCAGATACGCAGTATTTT.

This chain connects TRBV9 to TRBJ2-1; D is unresolved. This CDR3 has 17 residues. The germline V gene encodes CDR1 SGDLS and CDR2 YYNGEE. With 0 bases removed from V and 0 bases from J, the gap between germline ends came to 13 bases. CDR3 coding DNA: TGTGCCAGCAGCGTAGAGGCACTTGAGAGCTCCTACAATGAGCAGTTCTTC. Its translation is CASSVEALESSYNEQFF.

The rearrangement links TRBV30 to TRBJ2-1; D is ambiguous. In germline, CDR1 is GTSNPN, CDR2 SVGIG (reference sequence). The CDR3 contains 13 residues. Deletions cut 4 bases from V and 16 bases from J, with 23 bases between. DNA of the CDR3: TGTGCCTGGAAACAATCTTGGCTCTCCTCATACTTCTTC. Protein product: CAWKQSWLSSYFF.

This clone was seen a few times. The chain joins TRBV6-5 to TRBJ1-6; TRBD1 matches 10 bases. The CDR3 runs to 13 residues. Trimming removed 7 bases from V and 8 bases from J; junction bases left unmatched: 2. From germline, CDR1 is MNHEY and CDR2 SVGAGI. CDR3 loop: CASKGTGDSPLHF. CDR3 in DNA: TGTGCCAGCAAAGGGACAGGGGATTCACCCCTCCACTTT.

The rearrangement uses TRBV6-4 and TRBJ2-6; no reliable D call. This CDR3 is built from 17 residues. The germline gives CDR1 MRHNA, CDR2 SNTAGT. Trimming cost V 0 bases and J 4 bases, with 13 bases left between them. The CDR3 DNA is TGTGCCAGCAGTGACTCGAGTCGTATTTCGGGGGCCAACGTCCTGACTTTC. This sequence encodes CASSDSSRISGANVLTF.

The J gene is TRBJ1-5, the V gene TRBV6-5, with a tentative D call TRBD1 (6 bases). Germline V gene sequence: CDR1 MNHEY, CDR2 SVGAGI. V dropped 4 bases and J dropped 1 base, with 14 bases sitting between them. CDR3 length: 16 residues. CDR3 protein: CASSFSGAGSNQPQHF. The CDR3 bases are TGTGCCAGCAGTTTTTCAGGGGCGGGAAGCAATCAGCCCCAGCATTTT.

The chain uses TRBV7-6 and TRBJ1-1; possible D gene TRBD1, 5 bases. This CDR3 comprises 15 residues. Trimming cost V 5 bases and J 5 bases, with 18 bases left between them. Per germline, CDR1 SGHVS and CDR2 FNYEAQ. The CDR3 DNA is TGTGCCAGCAGCGATCGATCAGGGTTGGGGACTGAAGCTTTCTTT. Protein sequence: CASSDRSGLGTEAFF.

V gene TRBV19 combines with J gene TRBJ2-3; TRBD2 aligns across 11 bases. V lost 3 bases and J lost 12; bases outside the gene matches: 2. From germline, CDR1 is LNHDA and CDR2 SQIVND (reference sequence). This CDR3 comprises 12 residues. The CDR3 loop is CASSISGRAQYF. In nucleotides, the CDR3 is TGTGCCAGTAGTATTAGCGGGAGGGCCCAGTATTTT.

The V and J genes are TRBV7-2 and TRBJ2-5; the D is unclear. CDR1 is SGHTA and CDR2 is FQGNSA in the germline V gene. This CDR3 contains 14 residues. Trimming took 5 bases from V and 2 from J, leaving 12 bases between them. DNA of the CDR3: TGTGCCAGCAGCCCCCGGAGAAGTCAAGAGACCCAGTACTTC. It translates to CASSPRRSQETQYF.

This clone was seen a single time. The J gene is TRBJ2-1, the V gene TRBV6-5; weak D call: TRBD2 (5 bases). Deletions cut 2 bases from V and 3 bases from J, with 11 bases between. Germline CDR1 is MNHEY and CDR2 is SVGAGI. The CDR3 is made up of 15 amino acids. The CDR3, as DNA: TGTGCCAGCAGTTACGACCGGGGATTCTACAATGAGCAGTTCTTC. The encoded protein is CASSYDRGFYNEQFF.

The V call is TRBV5-1, the J call TRBJ1-5; D unresolved. Between the trimmed V and J ends, which lost 0 bases and 7 bases, there was a span of 11 bases. This CDR3 contains 14 residues. Germline V gives CDR1 SGHRS, CDR2 YFSETQ. The CDR3 sequence: CASSLGTDQQPQHF. CDR3 coding DNA: TGCGCCAGCAGCTTGGGAACAGATCAACAGCCCCAGCATTTT.

The genes are TRBV2 and TRBJ2-1; 8 bases match TRBD2. Germline loops: CDR1 SNHLY, CDR2 FYNNEI. This CDR3 contains 14 residues. V gave up 6 bases and J gave up 2 bases; unmatched junction bases: 3. The CDR3 DNA reads TGTGCCAGCAGGGGACTAGTTCCCTACAATGAGCAGTTCTTC. Translated, it gives CASRGLVPYNEQFF.

The V and J genes are TRBV18 and TRBJ1-1, with D perhaps matching TRBD1 (5 bases). CDR3 length: 14 residues. Germline V CDR1 and CDR2: KGHSH, LQKENI. Trimming stripped 3 bases from V and 1 base from J, with 9 bases between. CDR3 in DNA: TGTGCCAGCTCACCGGACATAGGGAACACTGAAGCTTTCTTT. This sequence encodes CASSPDIGNTEAFF.

This clone was counted a few times. The gene calls are TRBV5-1 and TRBJ2-3, with D perhaps assigned TRBD1 or TRBD2 (6 bases each). CDR1 is SGHRS and CDR2 is YFSETQ in the germline V gene. There are 16 residues in the CDR3. V lost 4 bases and J 4 bases, leaving 19 bases between the germline ends. The CDR3 sequence: CASSLEEGGFADTQYF. CDR3 in DNA: TGCGCCAGCAGCCTGGAGGAGGGGGGTTTCGCAGATACGCAGTATTTT.

The V gene is TRBV4-1, the J gene TRBJ2-1; 8 bases map to TRBD2. CDR1 is MGHRA and CDR2 is YSYEKL in the germline V gene. With V trimmed by 0 bases and J by 2 bases, 6 bases remained unmatched. The CDR3 contains 17 residues. In DNA form, the CDR3 reads TGCGCCAGCAGCCAAGATCTGGTAGCGGGGCCCTACAATGAGCAGTTCTTC. Encoded protein: CASSQDLVAGPYNEQFF.

V usage is TRBV18 and J usage is TRBJ2-3, with D perhaps TRBD2 (6 bases). Germline V gene sequence: CDR1 KGHSH, CDR2 LQKENI. The CDR3 is 15 amino acids. Trimming took 2 bases from V and 3 from J, leaving 12 bases between them. The DNA of the CDR3 is TGTGCCAGCTCACCAGGAGGGAGAGAGACAGATACGCAGTATTTT. Translated, it gives CASSPGGRETDTQYF.

CDR3 in amino acids: CASSHPKATYGYTF. As DNA, the CDR3 is TGTGCCAGCAGTCACCCCAAAGCGACCTATGGCTACACCTTC. V and J are TRBV2 and TRBJ1-2; D is ambiguous. The germline gives CDR1 SNHLY, CDR2 FYNNEI. This CDR3 has 14 residues. Trimming removed 5 bases from V and 4 bases from J, with 14 bases in between.

The count of this clone is one. V usage is TRBV11-2 and J usage is TRBJ2-2; D remains ambiguous. Trimming removed 1 base at V and 8 bases at J, with 5 bases between. The CDR3 runs 12 residues. CDR1 SGHAT and CDR2 FQNNGV come from the germline V gene. Here the CDR3 DNA reads TGTGCCAGCAGCTTAGGGGTGGGGGAGCTGTTTTTT. Protein sequence: CASSLGVGELFF.